What follows are 9 T cell receptor beta chains derived from one specimen sequenced in a study of CD8+ T cells in alopecia areata. Following extraction, RNA underwent reverse transcription to cDNA, which served as the sequencing template. Libraries were prepared by immunoSEQ multiplex PCR; TCRdb keeps only in-frame clonotypes and omits some of them. The repertoire has fewer than 250,000 clones, less than 45% of them found once; the top ten carry 2.6%. Noted treatment: oral pan-JAK inhibitor, 5-10 mg twice daily. The source material was CD4+ T cells sorted from blood, sampled around week 36, from a patient treated with tofacitinib. The origin of the receptors is a human donor with alopecia areata.

The chain employs TRBV18 and TRBJ2-1; D call uncertain. The CDR3 has 13 residues. From germline, CDR1 is KGHSH and CDR2 LQKENI. The V end lost 5 bases, the J end lost 9 bases, and 14 bases lay between the germline ends. CDR3 residues: CASSGTENGEQFF. The DNA for the CDR3 is TGTGCCAGCTCAGGTACGGAGAATGGTGAGCAGTTCTTC.

J is TRBJ2-7 and V is TRBV5-6, with TRBD2 matching 8 bases. Trimming removed 1 base from V and 5 bases from J; junction bases left unmatched: 8. This CDR3 region has 15 residues. Germline V CDR1 and CDR2: SGHDT, YYEEEE. The CDR3 reads CASSLRGGRSDEQYF. The DNA of the CDR3 is TGTGCCAGCAGCTTGAGGGGCGGGAGGTCCGACGAGCAGTACTTC.

J is TRBJ1-5 and V is TRBV19; no clear D. Germline assignment: CDR1 LNHDA and CDR2 SQIVND (reference sequence). The V gene lost 7 bases and the J gene lost 7 bases, with 11 bases spanning the gap. There are 12 residues in the CDR3. The CDR3 DNA reads TGTGCCAGTATGAATAGTGGCCAGCCCCAGCATTTT. Translated: CASMNSGQPQHF.

The sample holds a few counts of this clone. V usage is TRBV30 and J usage is TRBJ2-2; D unclear. CDR3 size: 15 residues. Germline V CDR1 and CDR2: GTSNPN, SVGIG (reference sequence). Trimming removed 1 base from V and 4 bases from J, with 13 bases in between. The CDR3 region has the DNA TGTGCCTGGAGTGGGGGTGGGAAGGGCACCGGGGAGCTGTTTTTT. Translating it yields CAWSGGGKGTGELFF. The whole variable domain, filled in from reference TRBV30 and TRBJ2-2, reads SQTIHQWPATLVQPVGSPLSLECTVEGTSNPNLYWYRQAAGRGLQLLFYSVGIGQISSEVPQNLSASRPQDRQFILSSKKLLLSDSGFYLCAWSGGGKGTGELFFGEGSRLTVL.

This clone was detected once. The chain recombines TRBV11-2 with TRBJ2-5; D is undetermined. The CDR3 sequence is 16 residues long. CDR1 and CDR2 (germline): SGHAT, FQNNGV. V lost 1 base to trimming and J lost 2 bases, with 14 bases between them. CDR3 sequence: CASSLVLGSVQETQYF. CDR3 DNA sequence: TGTGCCAGCAGCTTAGTCCTCGGGTCGGTACAAGAGACCCAGTACTTC.

The chain is built from TRBV5-1 and TRBJ2-7, with D possibly TRBD1 on 5 matching bases. Trimming took 2 bases from V and 1 from J, leaving 10 bases between them. The V gene's germline CDR1 is SGHRS and CDR2 YFSETQ. This CDR3 is built from 14 residues. The CDR3: CASSLQDPSYEQYF. The CDR3 region has the DNA TGCGCCAGCAGCTTACAGGATCCTTCCTACGAGCAGTACTTC.

The chain uses TRBV7-9 and TRBJ2-4; 8 positions agree with TRBD2. CDR3 size: 17 residues. Germline CDR1 is SEHNR and CDR2 is FQNEAQ (reference sequence). The V segment lost 6 bases and the J segment 10 bases; nucleotides outside the gene matches: 20. This CDR3 reads CASSYNGRRDGRDIQYF. DNA for the CDR3: TGTGCCAGCAGTTATAATGGGCGTCGGGACGGGAGGGATATTCAGTACTTC.

The V and J genes are TRBV30 and TRBJ2-7; D remains unclear. The germline CDR1 and CDR2 sequences are GTSNPN and SVGIG (reference sequence). The CDR3 covers 13 residues. Trimming took off 0 bases at V and 3 bases at J, with 9 bases between the two ends. CDR3 region: CAWSVDLNYEQYF. The CDR3 region has the DNA TGTGCCTGGAGTGTAGACCTAAACTACGAGCAGTACTTC.

CDR3 sequence: CASSSGQGETQYF. The CDR3 DNA is TGTGCCAGCAGTTCGGGACAGGGGGAGACCCAGTACTTC. The chain employs TRBV28 and TRBJ2-5, with 10 positions matching TRBD1. Trimming took 4 bases from V and 5 from J; bases not matched to a gene: 1. The CDR3 is 13 residues long. Germline CDR1 reads MDHEN; CDR2 reads SYDVKM.